This is a list of T cell receptor beta chains from one sample in a study of CD8+ T cells in alopecia areata. Sequencing used immunoSEQ multiplex PCR; TCRdb keeps in-frame clones, though not all of them. This sample has under 300,000 clones, with roughly 69% found just once. Sequenced here: CD4+ T cells sorted from blood, sampled at week 0. Every receptor here comes from a human donor with alopecia areata. CDR3s include the opening cysteine and the closing phenylalanine or tryptophan.

v_gene: TRBV15
j_gene: TRBJ1-1
CDR3aa: CATSRDTEAFF

v_gene: TRBV30
j_gene: TRBJ1-1
CDR3aa: CAWTPGGPEAFF

v_gene: TRBV30
j_gene: TRBJ2-7
CDR3aa: CAWSVPYFLPSYEQYF

v_gene: TRBV25-1
j_gene: TRBJ2-1
CDR3aa: CATSGWGEQFF

v_gene: TRBV30
j_gene: TRBJ2-7
CDR3aa: CAWSSLRPYEQYF

v_gene: TRBV30
j_gene: TRBJ1-1
CDR3aa: CAWSGAATTEAFF

v_gene: TRBV27
j_gene: TRBJ2-5
CDR3aa: CASSLKERETQYF

v_gene: TRBV29-1
j_gene: TRBJ1-1
CDR3aa: CSVLDRGLVAFF

v_gene: TRBV7-2
j_gene: TRBJ2-1
CDR3aa: CASSLTSDSYNEQFF

v_gene: TRBV27
j_gene: TRBJ1-5
CDR3aa: CASSLGQGSNQPQHF

v_gene: TRBV5-1
j_gene: TRBJ1-2
CDR3aa: CASSFQGADGYTF

v_gene: TRBV2
j_gene: TRBJ1-2
CDR3aa: CASLVQTYGYTF

v_gene: TRBV30
j_gene: TRBJ1-5
CDR3aa: CAWSSGTGGFQPQHF

v_gene: TRBV30
j_gene: TRBJ2-1
CDR3aa: CAWSVLTSRRDNEQFF

v_gene: TRBV30
j_gene: TRBJ1-5
CDR3aa: CAWGPGQYNQPQHF

v_gene: TRBV30
j_gene: TRBJ1-2
CDR3aa: CAWSPGISGYTF

v_gene: TRBV10-1
j_gene: TRBJ2-5
CDR3aa: CASSESTAQETQYF

v_gene: TRBV14
j_gene: TRBJ1-1
CDR3aa: CASSRSGPKNSEAFF

v_gene: TRBV29-1
j_gene: TRBJ1-1
CDR3aa: CSVAPGPEAFF

v_gene: TRBV29-1
j_gene: TRBJ1-2
CDR3aa: CSAENNRDRVYGYTF

v_gene: TRBV29-1
j_gene: TRBJ2-7
CDR3aa: CSVAPLFSGEQYF

v_gene: TRBV6-6
j_gene: TRBJ2-3
CDR3aa: CASSPGTVPTDTQYF